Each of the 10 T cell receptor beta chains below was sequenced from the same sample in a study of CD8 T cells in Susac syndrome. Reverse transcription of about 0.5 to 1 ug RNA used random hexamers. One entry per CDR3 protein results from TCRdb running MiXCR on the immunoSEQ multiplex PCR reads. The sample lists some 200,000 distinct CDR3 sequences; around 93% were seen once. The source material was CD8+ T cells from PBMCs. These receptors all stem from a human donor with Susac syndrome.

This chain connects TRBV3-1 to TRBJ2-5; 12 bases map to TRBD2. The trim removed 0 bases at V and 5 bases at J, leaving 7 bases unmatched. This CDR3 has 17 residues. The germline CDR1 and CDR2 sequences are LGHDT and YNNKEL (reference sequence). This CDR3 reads CASSQESSGRAGETQYF. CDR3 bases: TGTGCCAGCAGCCAAGAGTCTAGCGGGAGGGCCGGGGAGACCCAGTACTTC.

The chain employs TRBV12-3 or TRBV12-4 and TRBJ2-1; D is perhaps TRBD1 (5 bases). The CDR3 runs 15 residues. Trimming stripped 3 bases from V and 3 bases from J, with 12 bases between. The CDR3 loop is CASSFLQGDYNEQFF. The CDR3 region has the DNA TGTGCCAGCAGTTTCTTGCAGGGCGACTACAATGAGCAGTTCTTC.

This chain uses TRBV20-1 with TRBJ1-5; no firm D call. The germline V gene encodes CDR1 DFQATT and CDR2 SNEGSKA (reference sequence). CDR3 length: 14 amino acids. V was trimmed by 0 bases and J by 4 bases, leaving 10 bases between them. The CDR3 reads CSARDLLANQPQHF. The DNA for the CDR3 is TGCAGTGCTAGAGATCTCTTGGCGAATCAGCCCCAGCATTTT.

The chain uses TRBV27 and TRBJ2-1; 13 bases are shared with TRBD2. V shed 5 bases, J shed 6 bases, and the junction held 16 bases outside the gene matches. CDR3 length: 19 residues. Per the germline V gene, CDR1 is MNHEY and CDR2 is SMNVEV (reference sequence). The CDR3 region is CASSLRQERGLAGTNEQFF. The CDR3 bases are TGTGCCAGCAGTCTACGACAGGAGAGGGGACTAGCGGGAACCAATGAGCAGTTCTTC.

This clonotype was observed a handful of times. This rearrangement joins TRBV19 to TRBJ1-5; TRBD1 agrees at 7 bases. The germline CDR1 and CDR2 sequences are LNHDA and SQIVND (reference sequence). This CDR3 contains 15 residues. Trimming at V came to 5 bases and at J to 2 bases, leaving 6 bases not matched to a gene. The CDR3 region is CASSATGEGNQPQHF. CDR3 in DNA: TGTGCCAGTAGTGCCACAGGGGAAGGCAATCAGCCCCAGCATTTT.

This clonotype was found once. The CDR3 spells CASSYSSGYNEQFF. CDR3 DNA sequence: TGTGCCAGCAGTTACTCGTCAGGCTACAATGAGCAGTTCTTC. The rearrangement links TRBV6-5 to TRBJ2-1; D call uncertain. Trimming took off 0 bases at V and 3 bases at J, with 6 bases between the two ends. The CDR3 loop spans 14 amino acids. Germline V gene lookup returns CDR1 MNHEY and CDR2 SVGAGI.

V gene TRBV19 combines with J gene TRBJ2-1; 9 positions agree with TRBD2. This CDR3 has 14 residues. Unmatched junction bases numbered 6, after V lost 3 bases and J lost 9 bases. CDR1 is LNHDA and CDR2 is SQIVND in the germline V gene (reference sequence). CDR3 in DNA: TGTGCCAGTAGTATGGAAGCGGGAGGTGGTGAGCAGTTCTTC. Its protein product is CASSMEAGGGEQFF.

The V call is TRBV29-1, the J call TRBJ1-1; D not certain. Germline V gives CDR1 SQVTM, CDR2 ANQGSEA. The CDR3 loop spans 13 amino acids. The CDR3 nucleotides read TGCAGTCATACTGACACAATGAACACTGAAGCTTTCTTT. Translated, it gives CSHTDTMNTEAFF.

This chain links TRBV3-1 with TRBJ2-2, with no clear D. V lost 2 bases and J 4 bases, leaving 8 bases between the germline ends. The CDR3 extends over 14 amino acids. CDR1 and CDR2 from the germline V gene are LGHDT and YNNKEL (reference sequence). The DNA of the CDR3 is TGTGCCAGCAGCCAATCTGGGTCCACCGGGGAGCTGTTTTTT. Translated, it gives CASSQSGSTGELFF.

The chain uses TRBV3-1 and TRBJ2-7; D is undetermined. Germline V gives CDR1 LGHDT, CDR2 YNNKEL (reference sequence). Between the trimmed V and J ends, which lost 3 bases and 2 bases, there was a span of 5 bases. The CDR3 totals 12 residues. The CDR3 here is CASSQAAYEQYF. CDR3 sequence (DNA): TGTGCCAGCAGCCAGGCAGCCTACGAGCAGTACTTC.